The clone carrying this T cell receptor (beta chain) was seen a handful of times. Its specificity is unknown. This clone may be a read error of a much larger clone one base away. The data are from a study of CD8+CD57+ T cells in acquired aplastic anemia. Overall study context: The study obtained an average of 3.2 ug of DNA from sorted CD4+ and CD8+ cells. Researchers reported that healthy donors averaged about 9.8 million reads for CD4+ cells. Findings and caveats of the study: In common between the patients and the controls were twenty-nine CD8+ CDR3 sequences.

V gave up 8 bases and J gave up 1 base, with 10 bases separating them. Germline V lookup: CDR1 LGHDT, CDR2 YNNKEL (reference sequence). This CDR3 has 13 residues. The use of genomic DNA as template underpinned the TCR beta VDJ and CDR3 profiling. TCRdb re-called the reads with MiXCR, one entry per CDR3 protein. The sample includes about 130,000 distinct CDR3 sequences, less than 45% of them seen just once. This TCR was sampled from a human donor in good health, serving as a control. Source material: sorted CD4+, CD8+, or CD8+CD57+ T cells (not recorded which) from PBMCs. The chain joins TRBV3-1 to TRBJ2-3, with a weak D call TRBD2 (5 bases). The CDR3 reads CASGRSGTDTQYF. The CDR3 bases are TGTGCCAGCGGCCGTAGCGGCACAGATACGCAGTATTTT.